This TCR beta chain was sequenced for a study of T cell responses to AZD1222 COVID-19 vaccine (dated by TCRdb to the early 2020s). Notes on the research overall: TCR sequencing was performed for 230 to 250 trial participants, of whom about 200 were given two doses of AZD1222 and around 25 were given two doses of MenACWY control vaccine. Trial participants were enrolled into age subgroups of 18-55, 56-69 and 70-plus years, which contained around 150, 29 and 61 TCR-sequenced participants, respectively. Broader findings and caveats from the paper: After two AZD1222 doses, spike-specific TCR breadth and depth were significantly higher than at day 0 and than in MenACWY recipients. Reportedly, almost half of the unique spike-specific TCRs recognized epitopes lying outside the regions that are mutated in the B.1.351 and B.1.1.7 variants. Most participants were white British and females outnumbered males, and the authors suggested that clonal diversity may have been underestimated. No day 14 peak-response samples were available, so repertoires were characterized only after the peak T cell response. Conclusions about previously exposed vaccinees are limited because only five or six AZD1222 recipients were SARS-CoV-2 seropositive at baseline. The 56-69-year group was small, and its depth increase did not reach significance, likely because of low power. The whole spike protein was spanned by vaccine-associated CD4 TCRs, and dominant responses were seen in regions 160-218 and 743-854.

Taken from cysteine to phenylalanine, the CDR3 has 13 residues. The entry retains the CDR3 DNA only, 39 bases that are in frame from base 1. The germline V and J ends show losses of 6 bases and 4 bases respectively, and no gene match explains 4 bases of the junction. The CDR3 regions of human TCRbeta chains were analyzed by immunosequencing. The study's own analysis went as follows. Repertoire TCRs were matched against a reference library of SARS-CoV-2-specific TCRs generated with the MIRA antigen-specificity platform. Breadth was defined as the fraction of unique TCRs that were SARS-CoV-2-associated, and depth was defined as the fraction of total T cells that were SARS-CoV-2-associated. Using the MIRA data, every spike-specific TCR was mapped to the spike region that the TCR reacted to and assigned to either a CD4 or a CD8 class. Log10-transformed breadth and depth values were compared by one-way ANOVA with Sidak's multiple comparisons tests. Imported from immuneACCESS, the table was reduced by TCRdb to in-frame sequences with V and J called. These copies leave out some clones; in studies compared against another copy, an unresolved V gene accounts for under half, and the cause of the remainder is not known. From that table come the V and J calls and clone size; the DNA was used to work out D and trimming. Within this sample are tens of thousands of clones, with 80% to 90% of them counted one time only. The top ten constitute around 2.7% of the sample.

Turning to this clone: Its antigen target is currently unknown. No much larger clone exists at a distance of one base, and base qualities are not known.

The time point label here, explained by the study, means: about 28 days (+/-7) after the second vaccine dose. AZD1222 recipients given second doses at about 4 weeks or at about 12 weeks were pooled, since spike-specific TCR depth and breadth were not found to differ between the two schedules. The vaccinee samples were drawn from two UK trials, COV001 and COV002, one of which was a single-blind randomized controlled phase 2/3 trial testing AZD1222 (ChAdOx1 nCoV-19) in healthy adults. For TCRbeta chain sequencing, PBMC samples from trial participants were taken at day 0 and at day 28 after the second dose.

The V and J segments used are TRBV12-3 or TRBV12-4 and TRBJ2-3, with 7 bases matching TRBD1. Sequences were derived from peripheral blood, sampled 28 days after the second AZD1222 dose. This clonotype was sampled from an adult who received the AZD1222 COVID-19 vaccine. The CDR3 amino acid sequence is: CASRGTGADTQYF. The sequence in DNA is TGTGCCAGCAGAGGCACAGGGGCAGATACGCAGTATTTT.